Following are 23 T cell receptor beta chains from one sample sequenced in a study of T cells in women clearing cervical HPV infection. Profiled with immunoSEQ multiplex PCR; TCRdb holds only in-frame clones, not every one. The sample table includes approximately 15,000 clones. The specimen sequenced was blood buffy coat. The origin of the receptors is a woman aged 18 to 69 with a cervical HPV16 infection that either progressed to CIN3+ or cleared (not recorded which).

A word on this clone: The missing CDR3 end, 3 residues past where the read stops, is filled in from the germline J gene. V gene TRBV7-2 combines with J gene TRBJ2-7; a weak D match, TRBD1 (6 bases). The ends were cut back, 3 bases at V and 2 bases at J, with 14 bases in the middle. The CDR3 covers 15 residues. The V gene's germline CDR1 is SGHTA and CDR2 FQGNSA. CDR3 region: CASSFYRDTPYEQYF. The CDR3 DNA, read in part, is TGTGCCAGCAGCTTCTACCGGGACACACCCTACGAG. Filled out from reference TRBV7-2 and TRBJ2-7, the complete variable domain reads GAGVSQSPSNKVTEKGKDVELRCDPISGHTALYWYRQSLGQGLEFLIYFQGNSAPDKSGLPSDRFSAERTGGSVSTLTIQRTQQEDSAVYLCASSFYRDTPYEQYFGPGTRLTVT.

Comment on this clone: The sequence runs out 3 residues before the end of the CDR3; the remainder is reconstructed from the germline J gene. The chain joins TRBV5-1 to TRBJ2-7, with a possible D match to TRBD1 (6 bases). The CDR3 contains 15 residues. The V end lost 4 bases, the J end lost 6 bases, and 20 bases lay between the germline ends. The V gene's germline CDR1 is SGHRS and CDR2 YFSETQ. CDR3 DNA, as far as it was read: TGCGCCAGCAGCCCCCCCAAGACAGGCGGCTTCGAG. The encoded protein is CASSPPKTGGFE. The CDR3 reads in full as CASSPPKTGGFEQYF.

As for this clone: The CDR3 end is not reached by the read, which stops 3 residues before it; the germline J gene fills it in. This chain links TRBV30 with TRBJ2-2, with TRBD1 as a possible D gene (6 bases). The CDR3 sequence is 14 residues long. The V and J ends lost 2 bases and 6 bases respectively, with 13 bases between them. From germline, CDR1 is GTSNPN and CDR2 SVGIG (reference sequence). The CDR3 protein is CAWSRPTGPGELFF. The part of the CDR3 DNA that was read is TGTGCCTGGAGTCGTCCCACAGGGCCCGGGGAG.

Comments on this clone: The read ends 3 residues early relative to the CDR3; the germline J gene fills the gap. This chain uses TRBV5-6 with TRBJ1-4; D remains unclear. Between the trimmed V and J ends, which lost 3 bases and 10 bases, there was a span of 10 bases. The CDR3 runs to 12 residues. Germline-derived CDR1 and CDR2 are SGHDT and YYEEEE. Partial CDR3 DNA: TGTGCCAGCAGCTACGTATCGGGAAAA. Its translation is CASSYVSGK. The entire CDR3 reads CASSYVSGKLFF.

A remark on this clone: The read terminates 3 residues before the CDR3 end, so the remaining end is supplied by the germline J gene. This chain uses TRBV4-1 with TRBJ1-5; the match to TRBD1 covers 8 bases. The CDR3 totals 15 residues. Germline assignment: CDR1 MGHRA and CDR2 YSYEKL. V dropped 1 base and J dropped 7; count of bases not matched to a gene: 6. CDR3 amino acids: CASSQVAGGRQPQHF. The DNA read from the CDR3 is TGCGCCAGCAGCCAAGTAGCAGGGGGCCGACAGCCC.

In the case of this clone: The read ends 3 residues early relative to the CDR3; the germline J gene fills the gap. The V call is TRBV2, the J call TRBJ2-3; TRBD2 matches at 7 bases. With V trimmed by 3 bases and J by 3 bases, 6 bases remained unmatched. The length of the CDR3 is 15 residues. Germline assignment: CDR1 SNHLY and CDR2 FYNNEI. The part of the CDR3 DNA that was read is TGTGCCAGCAGTGACTGGGGGGGTCTGACAGATACG. Encoded protein: CASSDWGGLTDT. The whole CDR3 sequence is CASSDWGGLTDTQYF.

On this clone itself: The read stops 3 residues short of the end of the CDR3; the missing end is completed from the germline J gene. The chain is built from TRBV5-1 and TRBJ2-1; 7 bases map to TRBD2. The junction had 12 bases not matched to a gene; V was cut back by 4 bases and J by 8 bases. CDR1 is SGHRS and CDR2 is YFSETQ in the germline V gene. CDR3 size: 15 residues. CDR3 DNA, as far as it was read: TGCGCCAGCAGCCCGGCCGCGGGGGAAGGAGATGAG. This encodes CASSPAAGEGDE. The entire CDR3 protein reads CASSPAAGEGDEQFF.

The CDR3 DNA, read in part, is TGTGCCAGCAGCGTAGCTGACAGGGAAAGGGAGACC. Amino acid sequence: CASSVADRERET. The entire CDR3 protein reads CASSVADRERETQYF. The chain uses TRBV9 and TRBJ2-5, with 7 bases that match TRBD1. The read finishes 3 residues shy of the CDR3 end, and the germline J gene is used to complete it. This CDR3 is built from 15 residues. Germline trimming cut 0 bases from V and 5 bases from J; bases unmatched to any gene: 7. Germline V lookup: CDR1 SGDLS, CDR2 YYNGEE.

As to this clone: Read coverage stops 3 residues before the CDR3 terminus; the germline J gene supplies the remainder. The V and J genes are TRBV2 and TRBJ2-1; 8 bases align to TRBD2. Germline CDR1 is SNHLY and CDR2 is FYNNEI. Unmatched junction bases numbered 6, after V lost 11 bases and J lost 6 bases. This CDR3 has 12 residues. CDR3 protein: CAGGGTPNEQFF. Incomplete CDR3 DNA: TGTGCCGGCGGGGGGACCCCCAATGAG. The full variable domain, completed using reference TRBV2 and TRBJ2-1, is EPEVTQTPSHQVTQMGQEVILRCVPISNHLYFYWYRQILGQKVEFLVSFYNNEISEKSEIFDDQFSVERPDGSNFTLKIRSTKLEDSAMYFCAGGGTPNEQFFGPGTRLTVL.

The CDR3 sequence: CASSLAGTGAGDYTF. The CDR3 bases that were read are TGTGCCAGCAGCTTGGCCGGGACAGGGGCGGGGGAC. The gene calls are TRBV11-2 and TRBJ1-2, with 10 nucleotides matching TRBD1. The read gets to within 3 residues of the CDR3 end, and the germline J gene fills in the rest. CDR3 length equals 15 residues. CDR1 is SGHAT, CDR2 FQNNGV, per germline.

With regard to this clone: Sequencing ends 3 residues short of the CDR3 end; the germline J gene provides the rest. The gene calls are TRBV19 and TRBJ2-7, with D possibly TRBD1 on 6 matching bases. CDR1 is LNHDA and CDR2 is SQIVND in the germline V gene (reference sequence). The ends were cut back, 8 bases at V and 3 bases at J, with 14 bases in the middle. The CDR3 is 13 amino acids. CDR3 residues: CASSSDSIYEQYF. The DNA read from the CDR3 is TGTGCCAGTTCCTCGGACAGTATCTACGAG.

To note about this clone: The CDR3 is cut off 3 residues early in the read; its end comes from the germline J gene. The chain has TRBV11-2 and TRBJ1-4; D possibly corresponds to TRBD1 (5 bases). CDR3 length: 15 amino acids. The germline V gene encodes CDR1 SGHAT and CDR2 FQNNGV. The CDR3 sequence: CASSLGGFGANVLFF. Partial CDR3 DNA: TGTGCCAGCAGCTTGGGGGGTTTTGGGGCCAACGTA.

In the case of this clone: The junction shows a germline mismatch at one end, possibly a read error. The missing CDR3 end, 3 residues past where the read stops, is filled in from the germline J gene. This specimen includes other DNA sequences encoding the same CDR3. The chain has TRBV19 and TRBJ1-3, with D tentatively TRBD1 (5 bases). Germline lookup yields CDR1 LNHDA and CDR2 SQIVND (reference sequence). The CDR3 extends over 15 amino acids. The chain's CDR3 is CASSIEDMTGNTIYF. Incomplete CDR3 DNA: TGTGCCAGTAGTATAGAGGACATGACTGGAAACACT. The variable domain in full, completed from reference TRBV19 and TRBJ1-3, reads DGGITQSPKYLFRKEGQNVTLSCEQNLNHDAMYWYRQDPGQGLRLIYYSQIVNDFQKGDIAEGYSVSREKKESFPLTVTSAQKNPTAFYLCASSIEDMTGNTIYFGEGSWLTVV.

For this clone: The read stops 3 residues short of the end of the CDR3; the missing end is completed from the germline J gene. V usage is TRBV6-1 and J usage is TRBJ2-3; 10 bases map to TRBD2. This CDR3 contains 17 residues. Germline CDR1 reads MNHNS; CDR2 reads SASEGT. CDR3 amino acids: CASSEVAGGSRDRPQYF. Incomplete CDR3 DNA: TGTGCCAGCAGTGAAGTAGCGGGGGGTTCTAGGGACCGGCCG.

Concerning this clone: From the germline J gene comes the end of the CDR3, since the read stops 3 residues before it. J is TRBJ1-1 and V is TRBV7-2, with TRBD1 matching over 9 bases. The CDR3 covers 15 residues. Germline V CDR1 and CDR2: SGHTA, FQGNSA. V shed 3 bases, J shed 2 bases, and the junction held 4 bases outside the gene matches. CDR3 in amino acids: CASSFRTGENTEAFF. The DNA read from the CDR3 is TGTGCCAGCAGCTTCAGGACAGGGGAAAACACTGAA.

Concerning this clone: The read comes to an end 3 residues before the CDR3 does, leaving the germline J gene to fill in the end. The chain recombines TRBV7-6 with TRBJ1-3; D may be TRBD1 (6 bases). Between the trimmed V and J ends, which lost 2 bases and 0 bases, there was a span of 14 bases. Germline V gives CDR1 SGHVS, CDR2 FNYEAQ. This CDR3 is built from 17 residues. The CDR3 reads CASSLSGQGNSGNTIYF. The part of the CDR3 DNA that was read is TGTGCCAGCAGCTTAAGTGGGCAGGGGAACTCTGGAAACACC. Using reference TRBV7-6 and TRBJ1-3 for the parts outside the CDR3, the full variable domain is GAGVSQSPRYKVTKRGQDVALRCDPISGHVSLYWYRQALGQGPEFLTYFNYEAQQDKSGLPNDRFSAERPEGSISTLTIQRTEQRDSAMYRCASSLSGQGNSGNTIYFGEGSWLTVV.

Concerning this clone: The read comes to an end 3 residues before the CDR3 does, leaving the germline J gene to fill in the end. The genes are TRBV2 and TRBJ2-2; D is possibly TRBD1 (6 bases). The CDR3 spans 15 residues. Germline-derived CDR1 and CDR2 are SNHLY and FYNNEI. V was cut by 4 bases and J by 0 bases, with 9 bases left in between. The CDR3 spells CASSVRTANTGELFF. The CDR3 DNA, read in part, is TGTGCCAGCAGTGTCAGGACAGCGAACACCGGGGAG.

Regarding this clone: The read stops 3 residues short of the end of the CDR3; the missing end is completed from the germline J gene. V is TRBV5-1 and J is TRBJ2-7; 9 bases match TRBD1. This CDR3 comprises 15 residues. Trimming removed 0 bases from V and 3 bases from J; junction bases left unmatched: 4. From germline, CDR1 is SGHRS and CDR2 YFSETQ. The DNA read from the CDR3 is TGCGCCAGCAGCTTGGAACCGGGACAGGGCTACGAG. Protein sequence: CASSLEPGQGYE. The whole CDR3 reads CASSLEPGQGYEQYF. Full variable domain (rest looked up from reference TRBV5-1 and TRBJ2-7): KAGVTQTPRYLIKTRGQQVTLSCSPISGHRSVSWYQQTPGQGLQFLFEYFSETQRNKGNFPGRFSGRQFSNSRSEMNVSTLELGDSALYLCASSLEPGQGYEQYFGPGTRLTVT.

With regard to this clone: The CDR3 end lies 3 residues beyond the end of the read and is filled in from the germline J gene. V is TRBV14 and J is TRBJ2-2; D gene ambiguous. Germline V gene data show CDR1 as SGHDN and CDR2 as FVKESK. The CDR3 loop spans 15 amino acids. The ends were cut back, 0 bases at V and 4 bases at J, with 9 bases in the middle. The sequenced CDR3 bases are TGTGCCAGCAGCCAAGATCTGCCAGGCACCGGGGAG. It translates to CASSQDLPGTGE. The CDR3 reads in full as CASSQDLPGTGELFF.

On this clone itself: From the germline J gene comes the end of the CDR3, since the read stops 3 residues before it. The chain joins TRBV10-3 to TRBJ1-2, with a weak D call TRBD1 (5 bases). This CDR3 has 14 amino acids. Trimming removed 4 bases at V and 5 bases at J, with 14 bases between. Germline CDR1 is ENHRY and CDR2 is SYGVKD. The CDR3 loop reads CAISVGGGRYGYTF. The CDR3 bases that were read are TGTGCCATCAGTGTGGGGGGGGGACGATATGGC.

The CDR3 reads CASSAQGVSPSDTQYF. CDR3 DNA, as far as it was read: TGTGCCAGCAGCGCTCAGGGAGTCTCGCCCTCAGATACG. The chain employs TRBV9 and TRBJ2-3; either TRBD1 or TRBD2 may fit D (5 bases each). The CDR3 end lies 3 residues beyond the end of the read and is filled in from the germline J gene. The CDR3 sequence is 16 residues long. Germline CDR1 SGDLS, CDR2 YYNGEE. V lost 3 bases, J lost 4 bases, and 18 bases lay in between.

A word on this clone: The CDR3 end is not reached by the read, which stops 3 residues before it; the germline J gene fills it in. The chain has TRBV5-1 and TRBJ1-2, with D tentatively TRBD1 (6 bases). Germline V lookup: CDR1 SGHRS, CDR2 YFSETQ. The CDR3 has 14 residues. CDR3 region: CASSLARGAYDYTF. The part of the CDR3 DNA that was read is TGCGCCAGCAGCTTGGCGCGGGGGGCCTACGAC.

Points on this clone: Read coverage stops 3 residues before the CDR3 terminus; the germline J gene supplies the remainder. The chain is built from TRBV20-1 and TRBJ1-2; possible D gene TRBD1, 6 bases. V was shortened by 6 bases and J by 2 bases, with 19 bases between the two germline ends. Looked up from germline, CDR1 is DFQATT and CDR2 is SNEGSKA (reference sequence). This CDR3 has 15 residues. Partial CDR3 DNA: TGCAGTGCGGGCTTACCGGACAGCTGGAACTATGGC. It translates to CSAGLPDSWNYG. The CDR3 in its entirety is CSAGLPDSWNYGYTF.